What follows are 28 T cell receptor beta chains derived from one specimen sequenced in a study of PD-L1 blockade in urothelial cancer. Data came from immunoSEQ multiplex PCR; TCRdb stores just in-frame clones and leaves some out. In the table there are 66,000 or so clones, roughly 90% of which are singletons. Time point defined: peripheral blood 6 weeks after treatment start. The material was PBMCs, obtained around atezolizumab (anti-PD-L1) treatment. Receptors were obtained from a man aged 60-69 years with urothelial cancer.

This sequence joins TRBV5-8 and TRBJ2-1, with 9 bases aligning to TRBD1. Germline CDR1 SGHTS, CDR2 YDEGEE. Trimming removed 3 bases from V and 0 bases from J; junction bases left unmatched: 1. The CDR3 runs to 15 residues. The CDR3 bases are TGTGCCAGCAGCTCGGGACAGGGCTCCTACAATGAGCAGTTCTTC. This encodes CASSSGQGSYNEQFF.

The rearrangement uses TRBV2 and TRBJ2-1; 10 bases match TRBD2. Germline values: CDR1 SNHLY, CDR2 FYNNEI. Trimming cost V 7 bases and J 3 bases; bases outside gene matches: 12. CDR3 length: 17 residues. The chain's CDR3 is CASIPGSGRARYNEQFF. The CDR3, as DNA: TGTGCCAGCATCCCAGGAAGCGGGAGGGCCCGCTACAATGAGCAGTTCTTC.

The rearrangement uses TRBV7-6 and TRBJ2-2; no reliable D call. The CDR3 is made up of 15 amino acids. Germline V gene lookup returns CDR1 SGHVS and CDR2 FNYEAQ. Trimming left V 6 bases short and J 8 bases short, with 19 bases between. CDR3 sequence reads: CASRSPFQRGGELFF. In nucleotides, the CDR3 is TGTGCCAGCAGGAGCCCATTCCAGCGTGGGGGGGAGCTGTTTTTT.

The V call is TRBV6-5, the J call TRBJ2-2; D might be TRBD1 (5 bases). V was cut by 6 bases and J by 1 base, with 9 bases left in between. Per germline, CDR1 MNHEY and CDR2 SVGAGI. The CDR3 spans 14 residues. The CDR3 loop reads CASSLRGNTGELFF. In nucleotides, the CDR3 is TGTGCCAGCAGCCTTAGGGGGAACACCGGGGAGCTGTTTTTT.

This chain uses TRBV28 with TRBJ1-2; D is ambiguous. Trimming pared 5 bases from V and 6 bases from J, leaving 10 bases between. The V gene's germline CDR1 is MDHEN and CDR2 SYDVKM. The CDR3 has 12 residues. The CDR3 sequence: CASSARLDGYTF. Here the CDR3 DNA reads TGTGCCAGCAGTGCGAGGTTGGATGGCTACACCTTC.

V is TRBV19 and J is TRBJ1-2; 8 bases are a match to TRBD1. This CDR3 has 14 amino acids. The V segment lost 5 bases and the J segment 4 bases; nucleotides outside the gene matches: 6. Germline lookup yields CDR1 LNHDA and CDR2 SQIVND (reference sequence). CDR3 protein: CASSETGAGYGYTF. The CDR3 DNA reads TGTGCCAGTAGTGAGACAGGGGCTGGCTATGGCTACACCTTC.

The rearrangement joins TRBV2 to TRBJ1-6, with a tentative D call TRBD1 (5 bases). The CDR3 runs to 16 residues. The germline CDR1 and CDR2 sequences are SNHLY and FYNNEI. Trimming stripped 6 bases from V and 6 bases from J, with 18 bases between. The CDR3 reads CASRGLAGLFNSPLHF. DNA for the CDR3: TGTGCCAGCAGGGGGCTTGCGGGACTCTTTAATTCACCCCTCCACTTT.

This rearrangement joins TRBV15 to TRBJ2-1, with D perhaps TRBD2 (6 bases). This CDR3 region has 13 residues. Germline CDR1 reads LNHNV; CDR2 reads YYDKDF (reference sequence). V shed 5 bases and J shed 7 bases, with 12 bases lying between them. In nucleotides, the CDR3 is TGTGCCACCAGCCCCTTGCGGGGAAATGAGCAGTTCTTC. Protein sequence: CATSPLRGNEQFF. Supplemented by reference TRBV15 and TRBJ2-1, the full variable domain reads DAMVIQNPRYQVTQFGKPVTLSCSQTLNHNVMYWYQQKSSQAPKLLFHYYDKDFNNEADTPDNFQSRRPNTSFCFLDIRSPGLGDTAMYLCATSPLRGNEQFFGPGTRLTVL.

The V gene is TRBV19, the J gene TRBJ1-1; TRBD1 matches 10 bases. Germline assignment: CDR1 LNHDA and CDR2 SQIVND (reference sequence). The CDR3 length is 15 residues. V lost 6 bases, J lost 4 bases, and 8 bases stayed unmatched. Here the CDR3 reads CASSRTGGWGTEAFF. CDR3 in DNA: TGTGCCAGTAGCAGGACAGGGGGTTGGGGCACTGAAGCTTTCTTT.

The rearrangement links TRBV5-1 to TRBJ2-7; D remains unclear. V lost 0 bases and J 2 bases, leaving 9 bases between the germline ends. The CDR3 has 14 amino acids. Germline CDR1 and CDR2: SGHRS and YFSETQ. The CDR3 sequence: CASSLELQPYEQYF. The DNA for the CDR3 is TGCGCCAGCAGCTTGGAACTCCAACCCTACGAGCAGTACTTC.

The chain combines TRBV4-3 with TRBJ1-1; D gene uncertain. Looked up from germline, CDR1 is LGHNA and CDR2 is YSLEER. CDR3 length: 14 amino acids. V lost 0 bases, J lost 5 bases, and 10 bases lay in between. The CDR3 sequence is CASSQDRRGTEAFF. The CDR3 DNA is TGCGCCAGCAGCCAAGATCGCCGGGGTACTGAAGCTTTCTTT.

This chain uses TRBV6-6 with TRBJ1-1, with 10 positions matching TRBD1. CDR3 length equals 16 residues. From germline, CDR1 is MNHNY and CDR2 SVGAGI (reference sequence). The trim removed 6 bases at V and 4 bases at J, leaving 11 bases unmatched. The CDR3 loop is CASSPDRGQGRTEAFF. CDR3 nucleotides: TGTGCCAGCAGCCCAGACAGGGGGCAAGGTCGCACTGAAGCTTTCTTT.

V gene TRBV28 combines with J gene TRBJ2-1, with 13 nucleotides matching TRBD2. Losses at the gene ends were 4 bases for V and 2 bases for J; bases not matched to a gene: 11. Germline V gives CDR1 MDHEN, CDR2 SYDVKM. CDR3 length: 19 residues. The DNA for the CDR3 is TGTGCCAGCAGTTCCGTACTAGCGGGAGGGGTACTTCCCTACAATGAGCAGTTCTTC. This codes for CASSSVLAGGVLPYNEQFF.

This clone was picked up one time. The rearrangement uses TRBV5-1 and TRBJ2-7, with D perhaps matching TRBD2 (6 bases). This CDR3 has 14 residues. Trimming cost V 2 bases and J 0 bases, with 9 bases left between them. Germline lookup yields CDR1 SGHRS and CDR2 YFSETQ. The CDR3 bases are TGCGCCAGCAGCTTAACTAGCAACTCCTACGAGCAGTACTTC. Amino acid sequence: CASSLTSNSYEQYF.

The CDR3 protein is CASSQEDRYSGANVLTF. The CDR3 DNA is TGTGCCAGCAGCCAAGAAGACAGATACTCTGGGGCCAACGTCCTGACTTTC. The chain employs TRBV4-2 and TRBJ2-6; possible D gene TRBD1, 5 bases. Germline CDR1 reads LGHNA; CDR2 reads YNFKEQ. The ends were cut back, 0 bases at V and 0 bases at J, with 9 bases in the middle. The CDR3 loop spans 17 amino acids.

This clone was counted a single time. V usage is TRBV27 and J usage is TRBJ1-4; 7 bases map to TRBD1. The CDR3 spans 21 residues. The J segment lost 2 bases and the V segment lost 5 bases, leaving 23 bases of the junction unmatched. Germline-derived CDR1 and CDR2 are MNHEY and SMNVEV (reference sequence). The CDR3 sequence is CASSTTYRGSRGVGTNEKLFF. The CDR3 coding sequence is TGTGCCAGCAGTACAACCTACAGGGGTTCCCGTGGGGTGGGCACTAATGAAAAACTGTTTTTT.

The V gene is TRBV11-3, the J gene TRBJ1-4; D is unresolved. This CDR3 contains 15 residues. Germline V gene lookup returns CDR1 SGHNT and CDR2 YENEEA. V was pared by 4 bases and J by 8 bases, with 17 bases between. The CDR3, as DNA: TGTGCCAGCAGCTCCCCGGAGGGTTTGGACGAAAAACTGTTTTTT. It specifies CASSSPEGLDEKLFF.

The rearrangement joins TRBV7-2 to TRBJ1-6, with a possible D match to TRBD1 (6 bases). V was trimmed by 5 bases and J by 9 bases, leaving 14 bases between them. The CDR3 is made up of 14 amino acids. CDR1 SGHTA and CDR2 FQGNSA come from the germline V gene. CDR3 nucleotides: TGTGCCAGCAGCCCCGGGACATGGGCTTCACCCCTCCACTTT. It yields the protein CASSPGTWASPLHF.

V gene TRBV19 combines with J gene TRBJ2-7, with 7 positions matching TRBD1. Germline-derived CDR1 and CDR2 are LNHDA and SQIVND (reference sequence). This CDR3 is built from 13 residues. J gave up 2 bases and V 5 bases, and 3 bases lay outside the gene matches. CDR3 sequence reads: CASSDRAAYEQYF. The CDR3 bases are TGTGCCAGTAGTGACAGGGCGGCCTACGAGCAGTACTTC.

This chain connects TRBV11-2 to TRBJ2-7; 7 positions match TRBD2. The V gene's germline CDR1 is SGHAT and CDR2 FQNNGV. CDR3 length: 15 residues. V lost 3 bases to trimming and J lost 0 bases; unmatched junction nucleotides: 5. The CDR3 nucleotides read TGTGCCAGCAGCTTCTCAGCGGGAAACTCCTACGAGCAGTACTTC. Protein sequence: CASSFSAGNSYEQYF.

The J gene is TRBJ2-2, the V gene TRBV7-3, with D tentatively TRBD2 (5 bases). Trimming left V 5 bases short and J 7 bases short, with 17 bases between. The CDR3 is made up of 15 amino acids. The germline V gene encodes CDR1 SGHTA and CDR2 FQGTGA. CDR3 coding DNA: TGTGCCAGCAGCGCCTCGGGATCGAGCGGCGGGGAGCTGTTTTTT. Translation gives CASSASGSSGGELFF.

The chain combines TRBV6-5 with TRBJ2-2; 9 bases fit TRBD1. CDR3 size: 14 residues. Germline V gives CDR1 MNHEY, CDR2 SVGAGI. With 6 bases clipped from V and 5 bases from J, the junction kept 4 bases outside the gene matches. The CDR3 sequence is CASSRGQGTGELFF. CDR3 coding DNA: TGTGCCAGCAGCCGTGGACAGGGGACCGGGGAGCTGTTTTTT.

About this clone: The sample has other DNA sequences that encode this CDR3 too. The genes are TRBV7-9 and TRBJ2-7; no definite D call. This CDR3 has 12 residues. The germline V and J ends were trimmed by 2 bases and 1 base, with 3 bases remaining between them. Germline V lookup: CDR1 SEHNR, CDR2 FQNEAQ (reference sequence). This chain's CDR3 is CASSLSSYEQYF. The CDR3, as DNA: TGTGCCAGCAGCTTATCATCCTACGAGCAGTACTTC.

The V and J genes are TRBV19 and TRBJ2-5; TRBD1 agrees at 11 bases. This CDR3 comprises 15 residues. With 4 bases clipped from V and 1 base from J, the junction kept 2 bases outside the gene matches. Germline V lookup: CDR1 LNHDA, CDR2 SQIVND (reference sequence). The DNA for the CDR3 is TGTGCCAGTAGTACGGGACAGGGGGTCCAAGAGACCCAGTACTTC. Amino acid sequence: CASSTGQGVQETQYF.

The chain recombines TRBV5-4 with TRBJ1-1; 7 bases agree with TRBD1. CDR3 length: 12 amino acids. The V segment lost 4 bases and the J segment 10 bases; nucleotides outside the gene matches: 7. The germline V gene has CDR1 SGHNT and CDR2 YYREEE (reference sequence). CDR3 sequence reads: CASSTIQGRAFF. CDR3 in DNA: TGTGCCAGCAGCACCATACAGGGGAGAGCTTTCTTT.

The rearrangement joins TRBV11-3 to TRBJ2-7; TRBD1 matches at 9 bases. The germline gives CDR1 SGHNT, CDR2 YENEEA. The CDR3 extends over 15 amino acids. Trimming took 5 bases from V and 2 from J; bases not matched to a gene: 7. The DNA for the CDR3 is TGTGCCAGCAGCCCCGGGACAGGGAGAACCTACGAGCAGTACTTC. The encoded protein is CASSPGTGRTYEQYF.

The chain has TRBV29-1 and TRBJ1-2; D gene unclear. Germline CDR1 SQVTM, CDR2 ANQGSEA. This CDR3 spans 12 amino acids. V was trimmed by 3 bases and J by 4 bases, leaving 9 bases between them. CDR3 sequence (DNA): TGCAGCGTTGACGAGGTGGCCTATGGCTACACCTTC. Translation: CSVDEVAYGYTF. Variable domain in full (rest from reference TRBV29-1 and TRBJ1-2): SAVISQKPSRDICQRGTSLTIQCQVDSQVTMMFWYRQQPGQSLTLIATANQGSEATYESGFVIDKFPISRPNLTFSTLTVSNMSPEDSSIYLCSVDEVAYGYTFGSGTRLTVV.

J is TRBJ2-1 and V is TRBV13; TRBD2 matches at 7 bases. Trimming took 5 bases from V and 6 from J; bases not matched to a gene: 7. Germline values: CDR1 PRHDT, CDR2 FYEKMQ (reference sequence). CDR3 length: 14 amino acids. Here the CDR3 DNA reads TGTGCCAGCAGCCCGCGGGACTATTCCAATGAGCAGTTCTTC. Encoded protein: CASSPRDYSNEQFF.